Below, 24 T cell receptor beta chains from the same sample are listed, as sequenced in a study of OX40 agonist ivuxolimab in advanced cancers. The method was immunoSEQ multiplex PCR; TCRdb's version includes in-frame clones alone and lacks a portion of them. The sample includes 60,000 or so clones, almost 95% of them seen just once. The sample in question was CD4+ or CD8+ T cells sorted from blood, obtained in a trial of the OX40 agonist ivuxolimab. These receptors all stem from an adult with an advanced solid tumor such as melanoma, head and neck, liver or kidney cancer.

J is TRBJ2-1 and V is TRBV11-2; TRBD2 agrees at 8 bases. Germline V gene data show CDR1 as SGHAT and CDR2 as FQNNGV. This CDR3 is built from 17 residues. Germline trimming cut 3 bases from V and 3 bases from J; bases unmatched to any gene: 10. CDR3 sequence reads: CASSLLIEAGVYNEQFF. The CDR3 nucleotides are TGTGCCAGCAGCTTGCTGATAGAAGCGGGAGTCTACAATGAGCAGTTCTTC.

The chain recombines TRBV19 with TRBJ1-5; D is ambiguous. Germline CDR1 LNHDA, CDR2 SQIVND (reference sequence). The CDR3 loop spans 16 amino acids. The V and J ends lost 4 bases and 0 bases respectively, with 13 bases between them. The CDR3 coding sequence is TGTGCCAGTAGTAGAGGTAGATTCTATAGCAATCAGCCCCAGCATTTT. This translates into CASSRGRFYSNQPQHF. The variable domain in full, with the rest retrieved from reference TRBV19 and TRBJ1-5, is DGGITQSPKYLFRKEGQNVTLSCEQNLNHDAMYWYRQDPGQGLRLIYYSQIVNDFQKGDIAEGYSVSREKKESFPLTVTSAQKNPTAFYLCASSRGRFYSNQPQHFGDGTRLSIL.

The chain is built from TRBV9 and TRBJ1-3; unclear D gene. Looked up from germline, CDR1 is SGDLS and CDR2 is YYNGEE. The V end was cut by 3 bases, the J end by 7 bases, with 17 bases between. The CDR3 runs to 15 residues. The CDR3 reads CASSARSQVENTIYF. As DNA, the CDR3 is TGTGCCAGCAGCGCCCGAAGCCAGGTTGAGAACACCATATATTTT.

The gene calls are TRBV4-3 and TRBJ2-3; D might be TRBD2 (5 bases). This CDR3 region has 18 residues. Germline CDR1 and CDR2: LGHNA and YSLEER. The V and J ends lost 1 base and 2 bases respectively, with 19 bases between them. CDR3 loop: CASSQAFGGLVNTDTQYF. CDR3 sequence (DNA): TGCGCCAGCAGCCAAGCATTCGGCGGGCTGGTGAACACAGATACGCAGTATTTT.

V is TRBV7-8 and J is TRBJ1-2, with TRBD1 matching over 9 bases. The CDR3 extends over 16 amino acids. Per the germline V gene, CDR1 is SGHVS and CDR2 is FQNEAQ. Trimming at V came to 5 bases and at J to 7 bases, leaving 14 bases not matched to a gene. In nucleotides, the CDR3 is TGTGCCAGCAGCCTTATCCCGGGACAGGGCGGGGGTGGCTACACCTTC. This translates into CASSLIPGQGGGGYTF.

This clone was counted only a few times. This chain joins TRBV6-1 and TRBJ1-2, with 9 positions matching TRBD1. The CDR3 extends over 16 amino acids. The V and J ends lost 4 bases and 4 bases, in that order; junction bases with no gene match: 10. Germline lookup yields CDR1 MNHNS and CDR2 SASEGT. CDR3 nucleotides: TGTGCCAGCAGTGCGACCGGGACAGGGATATTCTATGGCTACACCTTC. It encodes CASSATGTGIFYGYTF.

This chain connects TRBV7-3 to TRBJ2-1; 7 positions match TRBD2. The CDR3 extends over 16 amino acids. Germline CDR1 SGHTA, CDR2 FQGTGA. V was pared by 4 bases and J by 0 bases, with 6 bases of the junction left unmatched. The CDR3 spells CASSSSGGSSYNEQFF. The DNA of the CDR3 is TGTGCCAGCAGCTCCTCCGGGGGGAGCTCCTACAATGAGCAGTTCTTC.

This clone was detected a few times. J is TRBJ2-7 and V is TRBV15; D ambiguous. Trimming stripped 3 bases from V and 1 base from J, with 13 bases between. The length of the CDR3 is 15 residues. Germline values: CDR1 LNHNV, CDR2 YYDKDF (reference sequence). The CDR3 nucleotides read TGTGCCACCAGCAGCCCGCGACCGAAATCCTACGAGCAGTACTTC. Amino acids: CATSSPRPKSYEQYF.

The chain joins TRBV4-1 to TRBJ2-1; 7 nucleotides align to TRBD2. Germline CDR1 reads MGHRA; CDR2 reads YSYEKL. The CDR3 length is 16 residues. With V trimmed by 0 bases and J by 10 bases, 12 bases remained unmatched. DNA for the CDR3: TGCGCCAGCAGCCAAGACCAACTAGCGCCCACAACCGAGCAGTTCTTC. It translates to CASSQDQLAPTTEQFF.

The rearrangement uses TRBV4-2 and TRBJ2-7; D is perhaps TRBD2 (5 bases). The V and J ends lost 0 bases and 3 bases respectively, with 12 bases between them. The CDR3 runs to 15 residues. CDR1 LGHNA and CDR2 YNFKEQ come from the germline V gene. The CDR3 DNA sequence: TGTGCCAGCAGCCAAGATCTGGGTAGCGTCTACGAGCAGTACTTC. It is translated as CASSQDLGSVYEQYF.

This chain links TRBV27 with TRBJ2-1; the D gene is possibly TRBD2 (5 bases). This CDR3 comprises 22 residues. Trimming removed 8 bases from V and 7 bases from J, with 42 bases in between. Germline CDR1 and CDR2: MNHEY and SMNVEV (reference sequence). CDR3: CASFRTLGQASPNREQGNEQFF. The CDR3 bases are TGTGCCAGCTTTAGGACCCTAGGCCAGGCGTCCCCCAACCGGGAACAAGGGAATGAGCAGTTCTTC.

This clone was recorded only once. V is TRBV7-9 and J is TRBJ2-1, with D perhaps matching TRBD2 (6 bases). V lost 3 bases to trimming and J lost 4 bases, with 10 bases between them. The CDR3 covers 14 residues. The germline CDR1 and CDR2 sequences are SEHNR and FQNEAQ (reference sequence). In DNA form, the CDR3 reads TGTGCCAGCAGCTTGTGGGGGGATTACAATGAGCAGTTCTTC. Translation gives CASSLWGDYNEQFF.

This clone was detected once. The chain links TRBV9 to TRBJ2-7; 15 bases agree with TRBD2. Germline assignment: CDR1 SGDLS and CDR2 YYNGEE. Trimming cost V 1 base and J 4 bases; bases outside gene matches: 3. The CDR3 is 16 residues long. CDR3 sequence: CASSVSGLAGGYEQYF. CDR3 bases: TGTGCCAGCAGCGTATCGGGACTAGCGGGAGGATACGAGCAGTACTTC.

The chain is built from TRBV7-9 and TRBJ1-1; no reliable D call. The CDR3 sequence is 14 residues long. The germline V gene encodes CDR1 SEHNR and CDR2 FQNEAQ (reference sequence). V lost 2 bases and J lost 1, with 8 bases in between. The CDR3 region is CASSLTHRNTEAFF. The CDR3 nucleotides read TGTGCCAGCAGCTTAACACACCGGAACACTGAAGCTTTCTTT.

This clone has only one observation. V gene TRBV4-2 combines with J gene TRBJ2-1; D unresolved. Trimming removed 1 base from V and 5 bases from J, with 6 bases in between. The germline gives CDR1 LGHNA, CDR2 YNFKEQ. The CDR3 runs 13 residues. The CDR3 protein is CASSQGGNNEQFF. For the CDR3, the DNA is TGTGCCAGCAGCCAAGGGGGAAACAATGAGCAGTTCTTC.

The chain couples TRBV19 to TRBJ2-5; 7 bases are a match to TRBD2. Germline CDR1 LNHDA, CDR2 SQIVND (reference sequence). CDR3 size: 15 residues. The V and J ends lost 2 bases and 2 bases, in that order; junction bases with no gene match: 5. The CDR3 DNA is TGTGCCAGTAGTATACGGGCGGGAGCTCAAGAGACCCAGTACTTC. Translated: CASSIRAGAQETQYF.

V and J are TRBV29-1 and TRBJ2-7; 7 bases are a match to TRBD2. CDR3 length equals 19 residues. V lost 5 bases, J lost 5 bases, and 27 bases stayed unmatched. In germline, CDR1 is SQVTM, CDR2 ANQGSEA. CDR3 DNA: TGCAGCGTTATTCCTTCTCATCCCTCGGCGGGAGCTAGCTCGGACGAGCAGTACTTC. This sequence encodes CSVIPSHPSAGASSDEQYF.

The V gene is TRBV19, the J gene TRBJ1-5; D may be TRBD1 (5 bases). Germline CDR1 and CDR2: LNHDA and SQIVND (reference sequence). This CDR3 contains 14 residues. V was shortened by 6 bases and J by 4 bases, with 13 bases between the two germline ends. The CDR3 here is CASSPRVLNQPQHF. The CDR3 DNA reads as TGTGCCAGTAGCCCCAGGGTATTGAATCAGCCCCAGCATTTT. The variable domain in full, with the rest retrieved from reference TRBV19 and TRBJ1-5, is DGGITQSPKYLFRKEGQNVTLSCEQNLNHDAMYWYRQDPGQGLRLIYYSQIVNDFQKGDIAEGYSVSREKKESFPLTVTSAQKNPTAFYLCASSPRVLNQPQHFGDGTRLSIL.

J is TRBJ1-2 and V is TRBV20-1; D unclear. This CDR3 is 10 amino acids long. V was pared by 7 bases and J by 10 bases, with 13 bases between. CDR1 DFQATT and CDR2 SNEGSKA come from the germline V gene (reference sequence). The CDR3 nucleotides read TGCAGTGTCACGGTCCCCGACTACACCTTC. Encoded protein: CSVTVPDYTF.

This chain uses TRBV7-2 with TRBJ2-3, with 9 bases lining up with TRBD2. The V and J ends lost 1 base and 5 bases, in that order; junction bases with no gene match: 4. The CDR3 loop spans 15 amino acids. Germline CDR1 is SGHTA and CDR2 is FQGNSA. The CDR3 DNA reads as TGTGCCAGCAGCTTAGTAGCGGGAGTGAGAGATACGCAGTATTTT. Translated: CASSLVAGVRDTQYF.

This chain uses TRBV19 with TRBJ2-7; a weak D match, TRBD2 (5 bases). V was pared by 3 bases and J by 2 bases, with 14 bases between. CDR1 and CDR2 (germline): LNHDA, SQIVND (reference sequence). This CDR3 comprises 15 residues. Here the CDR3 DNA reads TGTGCCAGTAGTATTGGACCGGGATCGACCTACGAGCAGTACTTC. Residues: CASSIGPGSTYEQYF.

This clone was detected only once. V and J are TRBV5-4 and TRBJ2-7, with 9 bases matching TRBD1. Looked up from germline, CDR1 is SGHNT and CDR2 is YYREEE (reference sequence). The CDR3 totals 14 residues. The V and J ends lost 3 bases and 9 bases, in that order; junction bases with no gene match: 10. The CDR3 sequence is CASSSPGQGYGQYF. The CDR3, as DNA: TGTGCCAGCAGCTCCCCGGGACAGGGTTATGGGCAGTACTTC.

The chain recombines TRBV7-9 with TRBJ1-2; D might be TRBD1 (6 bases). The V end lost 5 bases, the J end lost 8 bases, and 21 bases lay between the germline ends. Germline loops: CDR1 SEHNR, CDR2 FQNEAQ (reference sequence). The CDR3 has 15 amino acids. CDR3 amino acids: CASSDGLYRVRGYTF. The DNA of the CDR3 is TGTGCCAGCAGCGATGGTCTTTACAGGGTCCGAGGCTACACCTTC.

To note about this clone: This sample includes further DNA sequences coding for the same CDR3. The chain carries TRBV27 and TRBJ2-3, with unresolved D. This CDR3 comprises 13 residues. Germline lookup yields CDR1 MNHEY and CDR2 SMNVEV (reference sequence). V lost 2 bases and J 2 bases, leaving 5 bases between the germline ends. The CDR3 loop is CASSLPSTDTQYF. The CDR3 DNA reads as TGTGCCAGCAGTTTACCTTCCACAGATACGCAGTATTTT.